This T cell receptor (beta chain) was captured by sequencing in a study of T cells in Graves' hyperthyroidism and ophthalmopathy (dated by TCRdb to between 2017 and 2020). The study in broad terms: Peripheral blood samples were taken at the time of initial diagnosis, prior to any treatment. A discovery cohort of roughly 96 patients, 43 with Graves' ophthalmopathy and fewer than 65 with stable Graves' hyperthyroidism, was used to find distinguishing TCR V-J signatures. An independent validation cohort of around 19 hyperthyroidism patients and 17 patients who later progressed to ophthalmopathy tested prospective prediction of ophthalmopathy. In addition, the study compared T-cell repertoires in thyroid tissue and in blood from about 6 Graves' hyperthyroidism patients. The approximately 100 discovery patients were randomly divided into training and test sets at a 7:3 ratio. Once sampling was done, hyperthyroidism patients were given methimazole at a starting dose of 30 mg daily, whereas ophthalmopathy patients were given high-dose intravenous methylprednisolone. According to the paper, TCR Vbeta CDR3 sequencing was carried out on around 140 peripheral blood samples, which came from 40 to 45 ophthalmopathy, around 75 hyperthyroidism and roughly 17 progressor patients. Paper-wide results and their limitations: A 13 V-J signature model separated ophthalmopathy from stable hyperthyroidism, with 87.88% sensitivity and around 84% specificity in cross-validation and 80%/75% in testing. Most expanded thyroid clonotypes (frequency above 0.001) were also found in blood, which suggests that blood repertoires may mirror thyroid immune responses. In validation, the model predicted progression to ophthalmopathy with approximately 69% sensitivity and over 72% specificity, a median of around 6.6 months before onset. Sample size was not statistically predetermined, and investigators were not blinded to group allocation.

A patient counted as having stable Graves' hyperthyroidism if no progression to ophthalmopathy occurred over 18 months of follow-up. The hyperthyroidism patients were between 18 and 65 years old and newly diagnosed, with a disease duration of less than 2 months. The study excluded patients with uncontrolled infections, other autoimmune diseases, pregnancy or lactation. Diagnoses were established on the basis of clinical symptoms, serum thyroxine and TRAb, thyroid ultrasound, and orbital computed tomography. Ficoll-Paque density gradient centrifugation was used to isolate PBMCs from approximately 11 ml of fresh peripheral blood. Total RNA was extracted using Trizol reagent, and RNA quality was assessed on an Agilent 2100 Bioanalyzer. This clonotype has a count of ten or more. Its antigen specificity is not known. Base qualities are missing; no much larger clone stands one base away. Counted from cysteine to phenylalanine, this CDR3 has 13 amino acids. Just the 39-base CDR3 DNA is kept, in frame starting at base 1. V loses 2 bases, J loses 2 bases, and the germline ends lie 5 bases apart. Per the germline V gene, MDHEN is the CDR1 and SYDVKM is the CDR2.

Amplification of TCR beta CDR3 regions was carried out from RNA transcripts. The first round of RT-PCR for the TCR CDR3 was performed with the HTBI primer set and the Qiagen OneStep RT-PCR kit. Libraries were constructed in a second round of multiplex PCR, after which size selection and purification were performed. The libraries were sequenced on an Illumina HiSeq2000 using paired-end 100 bp reads. For the original study's pipeline: Raw data were processed with SOAPnuke, discarding reads with adapters, uncalled bases, mean Phred below 15, or no exact constant-primer or identifier match. COPE v1.2.5 was used to merge high-quality paired reads, and clonotypes were defined as unique nucleotide sequences. MiTCR v1.1 was used to align the clonotypes against IMGT TRBV, TRBD and TRBJ reference segments. Analysis was restricted to V-J combinations with a frequency above 0.0001, which covered approximately 99% of repertoires. The TCS score was defined as F50 (clonal expansion) divided by E x V (chaos), with BLOSUM62-based TCRdist calculated between CDR3 peptides within each V-J. Welch's t-statistics and random forest reduced roughly 500 V-J features to 13, which were used in a naive Bayes classifier (R e1071). In TCRdb, the public reads were trimmed at Q25 with fastp and aligned with MiXCR, with productive beta chains retained. One record per CDR3 amino acid sequence lists the most common genes and DNA. TCRdb assigned the V and J calls; the authors' analysis was not used. The sample profile shows hundreds of thousands of distinct CDR3 sequences; approximately 15% of them were found once. The ten largest clonotypes hold around 25% of the sample.

This sequence was found in a woman in her 30s with Graves' hyperthyroidism. Sequencing was performed on blood. The receptor chain draws on TRBV28 and TRBJ2-3; no D gene call is confident. The nucleotide sequence is TGTGCCAGCAGTTTACAGAACACAGATACGCAGTATTTT. Its translation reads: CASSLQNTDTQYF.